This TCR beta chain was identified during a study of identical twins. Broader study findings: Within beta out-of-frame sequences, the excess sharing observed between twins was weaker. Abundant cord blood beta clonotypes carried fewer insertions; memory repertoires showed none.

CDR3 size: 14 residues. Germline V gives CDR1 DFQATT, CDR2 SNEGSKA (reference sequence). V lost 2 bases and J 2 bases, leaving 13 bases between the germline ends. TCRdb reprocessed the 5' RACE reads with MiXCR, giving one entry per CDR3 protein. The sample records roughly 1,500,000 distinct CDR3 sequences, around 33% being singletons. A note on this clonotype: Antigen unknown.

The V gene is TRBV20-1, the J gene TRBJ2-7; D may be TRBD1 or TRBD2 (6 bases each). Material: cord blood. The sequence was collected from a newborn girl in good health. CDR3 in DNA: TGCAGTGCTAGAAGGAGGGGGTTCCCCTACGAGCAGTACTTC. It is translated as CSARRRGFPYEQYF.